This TCR beta chain originates from a study of post-analysis software for immune sequencing data. There are 15 residues in the CDR3. Trimming left V 5 bases short and J 2 bases short, with 14 bases between. Germline-derived CDR1 and CDR2 are SGHVS and FNYEAQ. Tagging with unique molecular identifiers was a feature of the TCR beta cDNA libraries. A single record per CDR3 protein comes from TCRdb applying MiXCR to the PCR reads. The data hold about 460,000 distinct CDR3 sequences, with roughly 45% observed a single time. This clonotype has more than one count but fewer than ten. Its antigen is not identified. Whole-study findings and limits: Elevated frequency relative to controls characterized a handful of TRBV segments in patients, TRBV5-6, TRBV5-1 and TRBV20-1 among them.

The source material was blood. This sequence originates from a girl between 5 and 17 years old with multiple sclerosis. The V and J genes are TRBV7-6 and TRBJ2-3; D ambiguous. The CDR3 DNA reads TGTGCCAGCAGCCTCGTGGCCAGGCCCACAGATACGCAGTATTTT. Translation: CASSLVARPTDTQYF.